This entry is about one T cell receptor (beta chain). Its antigen remains unidentified. A second PCR, run for roughly 7 to 12 cycles, used a sample-barcoded 5' primer plus a J-beta primer mix. A template-switch adaptor with 12 random nucleotides tagged each cDNA molecule. Each CDR3 protein is one row after TCRdb ran MiXCR on the 5' RACE reads. This sample has approximately 1,100,000 distinct CDR3 sequences, with 35% to 50% found just once. This sample is drawn from a study of blood T cells in healthy people across ages. The draw of peripheral blood yielded about 10 milliliters from each donor. Trimming removed 4 bases from V and 2 bases from J; junction bases left unmatched: 9. The CDR3 has 16 amino acids. Germline V gene data show CDR1 as MGHDK and CDR2 as SYGVNS. Study findings and constraints: Relative to aged donors, long-lived donors carried more naive CD4+ cells and displayed higher diversity.

Material: blood. The chain employs TRBV25-1 and TRBJ2-7; 9 bases line up with TRBD2. The sequence derives from a woman aged 60-75 years in good health. The CDR3 region is CASSGQTSGGTYEQYF. The DNA of the CDR3 is TGTGCCAGCAGTGGACAGACTAGCGGTGGGACCTACGAGCAGTACTTC.